This T cell receptor (beta chain) was identified in a study of cytomegalovirus exposure and HLA in healthy donors. Study-wide findings and caveats: Among TCR beta chains, those listed as cytomegalovirus-associated numbered more than 150. The classifier, whose performance was assessed in both the original and validation cohorts, reportedly diagnosed cytomegalovirus status with high specificity and sensitivity.

The table came from immunoSEQ multiplex PCR; TCRdb's copy has only in-frame clones and leaves some out. The data show over 200,000 clones, about nine tenths seen once. With respect to this clone: Its antigen is currently unknown.

Germline lookup yields CDR1 SQVTM and CDR2 ANQGSEA. The CDR3 is 17 residues long. Losses at the gene ends were 6 bases for V and 2 bases for J; bases not matched to a gene: 19. What was sequenced was PBMCs. This chain joins TRBV29-1 and TRBJ2-7; 7 bases fit TRBD2. The sequence came from a woman aged 18 to 35 in good health and CMV-seropositive. DNA for the CDR3: TGCAGCGTCCACATACCTCAGCGGGGCGGGGCCACCTACGAGCAGTACTTC. It specifies CSVHIPQRGGATYEQYF.